The 10 T cell receptor beta chains given below trace back to one sample, sequenced in a study of blood T cell repertoires in COVID-19. Clones were sequenced by immunoSEQ multiplex PCR, and TCRdb holds only the in-frame ones, with some missing. Here the sample spans hundreds of thousands of clones, over 75% being singletons. The sample was peripheral blood. These receptors all come from a man between 18 and 35 years old with active or convalescent COVID-19.

The chain couples TRBV3-1 (or the pseudogene TRBV3-2) to TRBJ1-2; TRBD1 matches 10 bases. Per the germline V gene, CDR1 is LGHDT and CDR2 is YNNKEL (reference sequence). Germline trimming cut 4 bases from V and 8 bases from J; bases unmatched to any gene: 4. The CDR3 extends over 13 amino acids. The CDR3 region is CASSRGTGDGYTF. The CDR3 nucleotides are TGTGCCAGCAGCCGTGGGACAGGGGACGGCTACACCTTC.

The genes are TRBV19 and TRBJ1-1; no clear D. The germline V gene encodes CDR1 LNHDA and CDR2 SQIVND (reference sequence). The V and J ends lost 8 bases and 2 bases respectively, with 15 bases between them. The CDR3 covers 14 residues. In DNA, the CDR3 is TGTGCCAGTTCTCTTAGGAGACTTAACACTGAAGCTTTCTTT. Translating it yields CASSLRRLNTEAFF.

The chain uses TRBV13 and TRBJ1-2; TRBD1 agrees at 9 bases. V was clipped by 2 bases and J by 8 bases; unmatched bases: 9. This CDR3 is built from 15 residues. CDR1 is PRHDT and CDR2 is FYEKMQ in the germline V gene (reference sequence). Written as DNA, the CDR3 is TGTGCCAGCAGCTTAATGGGGACAGGGTTAAGGGGCTACACCTTC. This codes for CASSLMGTGLRGYTF.

This clone was counted a single time. This sequence joins TRBV10-3 and TRBJ1-3, with D possibly TRBD1 on 6 matching bases. The CDR3 runs to 17 residues. CDR1 and CDR2 (germline): ENHRY, SYGVKD. V lost 3 bases and J 1 base, leaving 16 bases between the germline ends. The CDR3 sequence is CAISETLGTRSGNTIYF. The CDR3 DNA reads TGTGCCATCAGTGAAACCCTCGGGACAAGGTCTGGAAACACCATATATTTT.

V usage is TRBV5-6 and J usage is TRBJ2-7, with 10 bases lining up with TRBD1. CDR3 length: 14 amino acids. V lost 7 bases to trimming and J lost 2 bases; unmatched junction nucleotides: 6. In germline, CDR1 is SGHDT, CDR2 YYEEEE. The chain's CDR3 is CASSTGTGAYEQYF. DNA of the CDR3: TGTGCCAGCTCCACGGGGACAGGGGCCTACGAGCAGTACTTC.

A note on this clone: The same CDR3 can be traced to other DNA sequences in this sample. J is TRBJ2-7 and V is TRBV12-3 or TRBV12-4; TRBD2 agrees at 7 bases. CDR3 length equals 13 residues. The junction had 2 bases not matched to a gene; V was cut back by 3 bases and J by 3 bases. This CDR3 is CASSFGGGYEQYF. In nucleotides, the CDR3 is TGTGCCAGCAGTTTTGGGGGGGGCTACGAGCAGTACTTC.

The gene calls are TRBV6-6 and TRBJ1-6; D not certain. The germline V and J ends were trimmed by 5 bases and 9 bases, with 26 bases remaining between them. From germline, CDR1 is MNHNY and CDR2 SVGAGI (reference sequence). The CDR3 loop spans 18 amino acids. CDR3 loop: CASSPSFGDLGFGSPLHF. CDR3 sequence (DNA): TGTGCCAGCAGTCCTAGCTTCGGTGATTTAGGGTTTGGTTCACCCCTCCACTTT.

The V gene is TRBV5-1, the J gene TRBJ1-1; D is perhaps TRBD1 (6 bases). There are 14 residues in the CDR3. The V end lost 10 bases, the J end lost 1 base, and 17 bases lay between the germline ends. Germline CDR1 reads SGHRS; CDR2 reads YFSETQ. The CDR3 region is CASAMGARNTEAFF. DNA of the CDR3: TGCGCCTCCGCGATGGGGGCTCGGAACACTGAAGCTTTCTTT.

This clone occurred a few times. The chain employs TRBV9 and TRBJ1-5, with 8 bases aligning to TRBD1. CDR1 is SGDLS, CDR2 YYNGEE, per germline. The CDR3 contains 14 residues. Trimming at V came to 3 bases and at J to 1 base, leaving 0 bases not matched to a gene. The CDR3 protein is CASSGQGSNQPQHF. CDR3 in DNA: TGTGCCAGCAGCGGACAGGGGAGCAATCAGCCCCAGCATTTT. Filled out from reference TRBV9 and TRBJ1-5, the complete variable domain reads DSGVTQTPKHLITATGQRVTLRCSPRSGDLSVYWYQQSLDQGLQFLIQYYNGEERAKGNILERFSAQQFPDLHSELNLSSLELGDSALYFCASSGQGSNQPQHFGDGTRLSIL.

This clone was picked up one time. This chain connects TRBV6-2 or TRBV6-3 to TRBJ2-1, with 10 nucleotides matching TRBD2. After removal of 2 bases from V and 4 bases from J, the junction contained 2 bases not matched to a gene. This CDR3 is built from 15 residues. CDR1 and CDR2 (germline): MNHEY, SVGEGT. CDR3 sequence (DNA): TGTGCCAGCAGTTACGTGACTAGCGGGTACAATGAGCAGTTCTTC. Translation gives CASSYVTSGYNEQFF.